The rows below give T cell receptor beta chains drawn from one sample of a study of graft-versus-host responses after intestinal transplantation. Repertoires were generated with immunoSEQ multiplex PCR, while TCRdb's copy carries only in-frame clones and drops some. The repertoire holds about 91,000 clones, with approximately 90% as singletons. Antigen specificity for these receptors is unknown. This material consisted of unstimulated CD4+ T cells sorted from spleen or lymph node cells, taken before transplant. The receptors derive from a human donor who was the organ donor for an intestinal transplant. Both conserved end residues are part of each CDR3. The D gene is left open where the match is weak. Only some rows state a clone size, as once, few, many or a class for expanded clones.

D	V	size	J	CDR3	DNA
.	TRBV4-1	.	TRBJ2-2	CASSLSGNTGELFF	TGCGCCAGCAGCCTAAGCGGGAACACCGGGGAGCTGTTTTTT
.	TRBV5-8	.	TRBJ2-1	CASRRGQSDNEQFF	TGTGCCAGCAGGCGAGGACAGAGTGACAATGAGCAGTTCTTC
.	TRBV10-1	.	TRBJ2-7	CASRSDGFSSYEQYF	TGCGCCAGCAGATCAGACGGGTTTAGCTCCTACGAGCAGTACTTC
TRBD2	TRBV28	.	TRBJ2-1	CASSLFGGSPPNEQFF	TGTGCCAGCAGTTTATTTGGCGGGAGTCCCCCCAATGAGCAGTTCTTC
TRBD1	TRBV11-2	.	TRBJ2-2	CASSLYPTGGGTGELFF	TGTGCCAGCAGCTTATATCCCACAGGGGGTGGCACCGGGGAGCTGTTTTTT
.	TRBV9	.	TRBJ1-5	CASSDSGSNQPQHF	TGTGCCAGCAGCGATTCAGGTAGCAATCAGCCCCAGCATTTT
.	TRBV19	.	TRBJ1-1	CASSIGSGDTEAFF	TGTGCCAGTAGTATAGGGTCCGGGGACACTGAAGCTTTCTTT
TRBD2	TRBV4-2	.	TRBJ2-1	CASSRPSGSKNEQFF	TGTGCCAGCAGCCGCCCTAGCGGGAGTAAGAATGAGCAGTTCTTC
.	TRBV5-1	.	TRBJ2-1	CASSRLGLGEQFF	TGCGCCAGCAGCCGACTAGGCCTGGGGGAGCAGTTCTTC
TRBD2	TRBV6-1	.	TRBJ2-1	CASSEASGSYNEQFF	TGTGCCAGCAGTGAGGCTAGCGGGAGCTACAATGAGCAGTTCTTC
TRBD2	TRBV5-1	.	TRBJ2-1	CASSLLAATSYNEQFF	TGCGCCAGCAGCTTGCTAGCGGCTACCTCCTACAATGAGCAGTTCTTC
TRBD1	TRBV7-2	.	TRBJ1-2	CASSLAWDRGLYGYTF	TGTGCCAGCAGCTTAGCGTGGGACAGGGGGCTGTATGGCTACACCTTC
TRBD1	TRBV28	.	TRBJ2-1	CASSTTTGTGWNEQFF	TGTGCCAGCAGTACAACGACAGGGACAGGGTGGAATGAGCAGTTCTTC
TRBD2	TRBV19	.	TRBJ2-5	CASSIGISGTLRETQYF	TGTGCCAGTAGTATTGGGATTAGCGGGACGCTGCGGGAGACCCAGTACTTC
TRBD1	TRBV27	.	TRBJ2-7	CASTRQGAHSYEQYF	TGTGCCAGCACCCGACAGGGAGCCCACTCCTACGAGCAGTACTTC
.	TRBV19	.	TRBJ2-5	CARHVEETQYF	TGTGCCAGACATGTGGAAGAGACCCAGTACTTC
.	TRBV7-9	.	TRBJ2-7	CASSLAAGEQYF	TGTGCCAGCAGCTTAGCGGCGGGCGAGCAGTACTTC
TRBD1	TRBV30	once	TRBJ2-4	CAWARGRTKNIQYF	TGTGCCTGGGCTAGGGGGCGAACCAAAAACATTCAGTACTTC
.	TRBV5-6	.	TRBJ1-1	CASSLAVAAEAFF	TGTGCCAGCAGCTTGGCCGTAGCAGCTGAAGCTTTCTTT
.	TRBV18	.	TRBJ2-3	CASSPSGIRFLTDTQYF	TGTGCCAGCTCACCCTCGGGGATCAGGTTCCTCACAGATACGCAGTATTTT
.	TRBV6-5	once	TRBJ1-2	CASSYSGRGYGYTF	TGTGCCAGCAGTTACTCGGGGAGAGGCTATGGCTACACCTTC
.	TRBV28	.	TRBJ1-3	CASRPHLPGDSGNTIYF	TGTGCCAGCAGGCCCCATTTGCCGGGTGACTCTGGAAACACCATATATTTT
.	TRBV5-4	.	TRBJ2-5	CASSLGIQETQYF	TGTGCCAGCAGCTTGGGGATACAGGAGACCCAGTACTTC
TRBD1	TRBV4-1	.	TRBJ1-4	CASSRDRVNEKLFF	TGCGCCAGCAGCCGGGACAGAGTTAATGAAAAACTGTTTTTT
.	TRBV6-5	.	TRBJ2-7	CASSKQGITSYEQYF	TGTGCCAGCAGTAAACAGGGAATCACCTCCTACGAGCAGTACTTC
.	TRBV11-3	.	TRBJ2-1	CASSLAGGGAHNEQFF	TGTGCCAGCAGCTTAGCGGGCGGGGGCGCGCACAATGAGCAGTTCTTC
TRBD1	TRBV25-1	.	TRBJ1-2	CASSESEGQGSYGYTF	TGTGCCAGCAGTGAATCGGAGGGACAGGGGTCCTATGGCTACACCTTC
.	TRBV7-9	.	TRBJ1-1	CASSLSPVRTEAFF	TGTGCCAGCAGTCTAAGCCCGGTTCGAACTGAAGCTTTCTTT
.	TRBV30	.	TRBJ1-2	CAWSVRETGGYTF	TGTGCCTGGAGTGTAAGGGAAACGGGGGGCTACACCTTC
.	TRBV7-2	.	TRBJ2-7	CASSLAPLYEQYF	TGTGCCAGCAGCTTAGCCCCTCTTTACGAGCAGTACTTC
.	TRBV5-1	.	TRBJ2-1	CASSSFSPELSGTHLLGNEQFF	TGCGCCAGCAGCTCCTTTTCCCCTGAACTATCGGGGACTCACCTCCTAGGAAATGAGCAGTTCTTC
TRBD1	TRBV6-5	.	TRBJ1-2	CASSYDRGNGYTF	TGTGCCAGCAGTTATGACAGGGGAAATGGCTACACCTTC
.	TRBV29-1	.	TRBJ2-3	CSVDGRDSSNTQYF	TGCAGCGTTGATGGGCGGGACTCATCTAATACGCAGTATTTT
TRBD2	TRBV29-1	.	TRBJ2-3	CSVVAGLAHSTDTQYF	TGCAGCGTTGTTGCGGGACTAGCTCATAGCACAGATACGCAGTATTTT
TRBD1	TRBV11-3	once	TRBJ1-2	CASSLQGVNGYTF	TGTGCCAGCAGCTTACAGGGGGTTAACGGCTACACCTTC
.	TRBV6-1	.	TRBJ1-6	CASTRSGQKNSPLHF	TGTGCCAGCACTCGCAGCGGACAGAAGAATTCACCCCTCCACTTT
TRBD1	TRBV5-4	.	TRBJ1-2	CAVQQWQGATIYGGYTF	TGTGCCGTACAGCAGTGGCAGGGGGCCACCATCTATGGAGGCTACACCTTC
.	TRBV7-7	.	TRBJ2-5	CASSLGRWETQYF	TGTGCCAGCAGCTTGGGCAGATGGGAGACCCAGTACTTC
TRBD1	TRBV30	.	TRBJ1-1	CAWSGGTVGFF	TGTGCCTGGAGTGGGGGGACAGTTGGTTTCTTT
.	TRBV7-9	.	TRBJ1-2	CASSLQEMYSSNYGYTF	TGTGCCAGCAGTTTACAAGAGATGTACAGCAGTAACTATGGCTACACCTTC
.	TRBV4-1	.	TRBJ2-1	CASSVAVSQRYNEQFF	TGCGCCAGCAGCGTTGCGGTGTCCCAACGATACAATGAGCAGTTCTTC
.	TRBV9	few	TRBJ2-7	CASSVGNHQAAEQYF	TGTGCCAGCAGCGTAGGGAACCATCAGGCTGCCGAGCAGTACTTC
TRBD1	TRBV28	.	TRBJ1-5	CASSTAGTGLGQPQHF	TGTGCCAGCAGTACCGCCGGGACAGGGCTTGGTCAGCCCCAGCATTTT
.	TRBV6-5	.	TRBJ1-4	CASSYWSGGGGEKLFF	TGTGCCAGCAGTTACTGGTCTGGGGGCGGGGGCGAAAAACTGTTTTTT
TRBD1	TRBV10-3	.	TRBJ2-3	CATTGTPTDTQYF	TGTGCCACGACAGGGACCCCCACAGATACGCAGTATTTT
.	TRBV7-9	.	TRBJ1-6	CATKPSSYNSPLHF	TGTGCCACAAAACCGAGCTCCTATAATTCACCCCTCCACTTT
.	TRBV5-1	.	TRBJ1-5	CASTLPSFQGVEPQHF	TGCGCCAGCACCCTCCCTTCATTCCAAGGGGTCGAGCCCCAGCATTTT
TRBD2	TRBV5-1	.	TRBJ2-7	CASSSQARLAGVYEQYF	TGCGCCAGCAGCTCCCAGGCCCGACTAGCGGGGGTATACGAGCAGTACTTC
TRBD2	TRBV15	.	TRBJ2-2	CATSRVTAGGTGELFF	TGTGCCACCAGCAGAGTAACAGCGGGAGGCACCGGGGAGCTGTTTTTT
TRBD2	TRBV2	.	TRBJ2-1	CASSNPLAGGPGEQFF	TGTGCCAGCAGTAACCCTCTAGCGGGAGGGCCGGGTGAGCAGTTCTTC